The 2 T cell receptor beta chains given below trace back to one sample, sequenced in a study of T cells in Graves' hyperthyroidism and ophthalmopathy (dated by TCRdb to about 2019). The library was obtained by multiplex PCR. The reads were generated on an Illumina HiSeq 2000. TCR beta CDR3 regions were amplified from RNA transcripts. A first-round RT-PCR of the TCR CDR3 used the HTBI primer set with the Qiagen OneStep RT-PCR kit. TCRdb passed the public sequencing reads through fastp at Q25 and MiXCR, retaining productive beta sequences. Duplicate CDR3 protein sequences are folded into a single record with the most common DNA and genes. The sample data list under 450,000 distinct CDR3 sequences, and about 18% of these were observed just once. The ten largest clones add up to 34% of the sample. Sequencing input: blood. The origin of the receptors is a woman aged 30 to 39 with Graves' hyperthyroidism that later progressed to Graves' ophthalmopathy.

The sample holds many counts of this clonotype. V usage is TRBV27 and J usage is TRBJ1-1; D uncertain. CDR1 and CDR2 (germline): MNHEY, SMNVEV (reference sequence). The CDR3 consists of 15 residues. Trimming cost V 6 bases and J 4 bases, with 18 bases left between them. As DNA, the CDR3 is TGTGCCAGCAGGCTTCAACCTATCGGGGTCACTGAAGCTTTCTTT. Translation: CASRLQPIGVTEAFF.

This clonotype was seen many times. The genes are TRBV12-3 or TRBV12-4 and TRBJ2-6; D uncertain. Trimming removed 2 bases at V and 0 bases at J, with 5 bases between. The CDR3 is 15 residues long. The CDR3 DNA reads TGTGCCAGCAGTTTAAGTTCCTCTGGGGCCAACGTCCTGACTTTC. It is translated as CASSLSSSGANVLTF.